These 20 T cell receptor beta chains were all obtained from the same sample, sequenced in a study of radiation and T cells in renal cell carcinoma. Assay: immunoSEQ multiplex PCR; the TCRdb copy retains only in-frame clones and omits some. Among some 97,000 clones listed, 75% to 85% were seen once. The time point denotes: blood 4 weeks post-SBRT, at nephrectomy. Treatment in this sample: 15 Gy SBRT to primary tumor, nephrectomy 4 weeks later. This sample comprised blood, obtained from a patient whose treatment included radiotherapy and nephrectomy. These receptors came from a man aged 55 to 70 with renal cell carcinoma.

The rearrangement links TRBV7-9 to TRBJ2-7, with TRBD2 as a possible D gene (5 bases). Trimming took 6 bases from V and 4 from J, leaving 16 bases between them. The CDR3 loop spans 14 amino acids. CDR1 and CDR2 from the germline V gene are SEHNR and FQNEAQ (reference sequence). CDR3 protein: CASSLGVAPYEQYF. The CDR3 DNA reads as TGTGCCAGCAGTTTGGGAGTCGCCCCTTACGAGCAGTACTTC.

This clone was recorded a few times. The chain recombines TRBV7-9 with TRBJ2-3; 9 bases are a match to TRBD1. Germline loops: CDR1 SEHNR, CDR2 FQNEAQ (reference sequence). This CDR3 region has 16 residues. With 1 base clipped from V and 6 bases from J, the junction kept 8 bases outside the gene matches. The CDR3 here is CASSLGTGQGMDTQYF. DNA for the CDR3: TGTGCCAGCAGCTTAGGGACAGGACAGGGGATGGATACGCAGTATTTT.

The rearrangement uses TRBV30 and TRBJ2-5; D may correspond to TRBD1 or TRBD2 (5 bases each). Between the trimmed V and J ends, which lost 5 bases and 2 bases, there was a span of 18 bases. CDR3 length equals 15 residues. The germline V gene has CDR1 GTSNPN and CDR2 SVGIG (reference sequence). This chain's CDR3 is CAWDRDLSAQETQYF. CDR3 coding DNA: TGTGCCTGGGACCGGGACCTCAGCGCTCAAGAGACCCAGTACTTC.

The chain has TRBV28 and TRBJ2-1, with no clear D. The germline V gene has CDR1 MDHEN and CDR2 SYDVKM. V was trimmed by 8 bases and J by 4 bases, leaving 6 bases between them. The CDR3 is 11 residues long. The CDR3 DNA is TGTGCCAGCGGGGATTACAATGAGCAGTTCTTC. Its translation: CASGDYNEQFF.

The V and J genes are TRBV21-1 and TRBJ2-5; the table's D call TRBD1 went unverified against the DNA. TRBV21-1 is recorded as a pseudogene. The CDR3 has 22 residues. CDR3 sequence (DNA): TGTGCCAGCAGCCCACCGAGGACAGGTAGGTTTTCCGTGGCTAGCGAACAAGAGACCCAGTACTTC. Protein: CASSPPRTGRFSVASEQETQYF.

The CDR3 DNA sequence: TGTGCCAGCAGCGTATCGCCCGAAGGCGGGAGGGCCGGTGAGCAGTTCTTC. It translates to CASSVSPEGGRAGEQFF. This rearrangement joins TRBV9 to TRBJ2-1; 9 nucleotides agree with TRBD2. The CDR3 has 17 residues. With 1 base clipped from V and 9 bases from J, the junction kept 14 bases outside the gene matches. The germline V gene has CDR1 SGDLS and CDR2 YYNGEE.

J is TRBJ2-4 and V is TRBV27, with 8 bases fitting TRBD2. Per germline, CDR1 MNHEY and CDR2 SMNVEV (reference sequence). CDR3 length equals 17 residues. J was trimmed by 6 bases and V by 2 bases; bases with no gene match: 12. The CDR3 DNA reads TGTGCCAGCAGTTTAAGGTCGGGCGGGGGGTGGAGAAACATTCAGTACTTC. It codes for CASSLRSGGGWRNIQYF.

In this sample, this clone turned up a few times. This chain links TRBV5-4 with TRBJ2-5; D not resolved. V lost 0 bases and J lost 0, with 6 bases in between. CDR1 and CDR2 from the germline V gene are SGHNT and YYREEE (reference sequence). CDR3 size: 14 residues. The CDR3, as DNA: TGTGCCAGCAGCTTGGACCCGGACCAAGAGACCCAGTACTTC. This encodes CASSLDPDQETQYF.

This CDR3 reads CASSQVGSRDYGYTF. CDR3 coding DNA: TGTGCCAGCAGCCAAGTAGGAAGCCGGGACTATGGCTACACCTTC. The chain recombines TRBV14 with TRBJ1-2; unclear D gene. This CDR3 contains 15 residues. Germline V gene sequence: CDR1 SGHDN, CDR2 FVKESK. Trimming pared 1 base from V and 3 bases from J, leaving 12 bases between.

This clone was observed once. CDR3 region: CASLLVGQPQHF. The DNA of the CDR3 is TGTGCCAGCCTTCTTGTGGGTCAGCCCCAGCATTTT. V is TRBV28 and J is TRBJ1-5, with D unresolved. The CDR3 is 12 amino acids. From germline, CDR1 is MDHEN and CDR2 SYDVKM. Trimming stripped 8 bases from V and 6 bases from J, with 11 bases between.

V usage is TRBV7-2 and J usage is TRBJ2-7; D is possibly TRBD2 (6 bases). The V end lost 3 bases, the J end lost 5 bases, and 14 bases lay between the germline ends. Germline V gene sequence: CDR1 SGHTA, CDR2 FQGNSA. The CDR3 runs 14 residues. CDR3 in amino acids: CASSFFGRPDEQYF. As DNA, the CDR3 is TGTGCCAGCAGCTTTTTCGGGAGACCGGACGAGCAGTACTTC. Together with reference TRBV7-2 and TRBJ2-7, the CDR3 gives the full variable domain: GAGVSQSPSNKVTEKGKDVELRCDPISGHTALYWYRQSLGQGLEFLIYFQGNSAPDKSGLPSDRFSAERTGGSVSTLTIQRTQQEDSAVYLCASSFFGRPDEQYFGPGTRLTVT.

The gene calls are TRBV4-3 and TRBJ2-2; D is possibly TRBD2 (6 bases). The ends were cut back, 1 base at V and 1 base at J, with 7 bases in the middle. Germline CDR1 LGHNA, CDR2 YSLEER. The CDR3 runs to 15 residues. CDR3 nucleotides: TGCGCCAGCAGCCAAGTGCGGGGGAACACCGGGGAGCTGTTTTTT. Translating gives CASSQVRGNTGELFF.

This chain joins TRBV5-1 and TRBJ2-1; 11 nucleotides agree with TRBD2. Germline V gives CDR1 SGHRS, CDR2 YFSETQ. V gave up 1 base and J gave up 8 bases; unmatched junction bases: 11. The CDR3 is 17 residues long. The CDR3 DNA follows: TGCGCCAGCAGCTTGTCCCTTAGCGGGAGGGTCTTCGATGAGCAGTTCTTC. This codes for CASSLSLSGRVFDEQFF.

This rearrangement joins TRBV11-2 to TRBJ2-5; D not resolved. The CDR3 extends over 11 amino acids. V was shortened by 2 bases and J by 4 bases, with 2 bases between the two germline ends. Looked up from germline, CDR1 is SGHAT and CDR2 is FQNNGV. The chain's CDR3 is CASSLSETQYF. In nucleotides, the CDR3 is TGTGCCAGCAGCTTATCAGAGACCCAGTACTTC.

The chain joins TRBV15 to TRBJ2-3; TRBD2 agrees at 13 bases. The CDR3 sequence is 15 residues long. V gave up 0 bases and J gave up 10 bases; unmatched junction bases: 4. Germline values: CDR1 LNHNV, CDR2 YYDKDF (reference sequence). This CDR3 reads CATSRELAGGYPQYF. CDR3 DNA sequence: TGTGCCACCAGCAGAGAACTAGCGGGAGGGTATCCGCAGTATTTT.

This clone has just a few counts. The chain joins TRBV7-9 to TRBJ2-3; D is undetermined. Per the germline V gene, CDR1 is SEHNR and CDR2 is FQNEAQ (reference sequence). The germline V and J ends were trimmed by 5 bases and 2 bases, with 11 bases remaining between them. CDR3 length equals 14 residues. This CDR3 reads CASSPPQFTDTQYF. CDR3 nucleotides: TGTGCCAGCAGCCCTCCCCAGTTCACAGATACGCAGTATTTT.

The V and J genes are TRBV6-5 and TRBJ2-2, with a possible D match to TRBD2 (6 bases). Germline values: CDR1 MNHEY, CDR2 SVGAGI. CDR3 length: 16 amino acids. V was shortened by 0 bases and J by 4 bases, with 12 bases between the two germline ends. For the CDR3, the DNA is TGTGCCAGCAGTTACTCGACGGGGCGGGGCACCGGGGAGCTGTTTTTT. As protein: CASSYSTGRGTGELFF.

V usage is TRBV27 and J usage is TRBJ2-3; TRBD2 matches 7 bases. The CDR3 consists of 17 residues. The J segment lost 5 bases and the V segment lost 2 bases, leaving 13 bases of the junction unmatched. Germline V gene sequence: CDR1 MNHEY, CDR2 SMNVEV (reference sequence). The CDR3 DNA reads as TGTGCCAGCAGTTTACACCCGACTAGCTGGAAGATAGATACGCAGTATTTT. Translating it yields CASSLHPTSWKIDTQYF.

This chain connects TRBV7-3 to TRBJ2-2, with TRBD2 matching 8 bases. V trimming: 2 bases; J trimming: 7 bases; junction bases outside the gene matches: 6. The germline V gene has CDR1 SGHTA and CDR2 FQGTGA. This CDR3 has 15 residues. The CDR3 DNA is TGTGCCAGCAGCTTAGTTAGCGGGACGGTCGGGGAGCTGTTTTTT. As protein: CASSLVSGTVGELFF.

In nucleotides, the CDR3 is TGTGCCAGCAGTGAAGCGCGGGGGGGCTCTAGCAATCAGCCCCAGCATTTT. Translation: CASSEARGGSSNQPQHF. This chain connects TRBV6-1 to TRBJ1-5; D might be TRBD1 (6 bases). The CDR3 runs 17 residues. Germline CDR1 is MNHNS and CDR2 is SASEGT. Trimming left V 0 bases short and J 0 bases short, with 12 bases between.